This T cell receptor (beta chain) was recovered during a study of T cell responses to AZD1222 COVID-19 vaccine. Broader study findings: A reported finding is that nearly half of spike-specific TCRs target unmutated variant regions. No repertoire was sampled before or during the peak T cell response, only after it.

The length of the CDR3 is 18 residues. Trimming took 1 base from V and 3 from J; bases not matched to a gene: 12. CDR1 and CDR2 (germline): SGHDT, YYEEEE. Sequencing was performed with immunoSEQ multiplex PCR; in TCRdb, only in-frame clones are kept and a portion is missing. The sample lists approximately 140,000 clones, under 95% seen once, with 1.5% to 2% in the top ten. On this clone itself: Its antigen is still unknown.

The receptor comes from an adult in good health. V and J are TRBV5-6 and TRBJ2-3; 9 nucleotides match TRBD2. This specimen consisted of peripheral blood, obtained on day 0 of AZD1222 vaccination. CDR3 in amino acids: CASSLTGGGAVETDTQYF. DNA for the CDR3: TGTGCCAGCAGCTTGACCGGCGGGGGGGCCGTGGAGACAGATACGCAGTATTTT.